What follows are 17 T cell receptor beta chains derived from one specimen sequenced in a study of T cells in Graves' hyperthyroidism and ophthalmopathy. TCR beta CDR3 sequences were amplified from RNA transcripts. Researchers ran a first-round RT-PCR on the TCR CDR3 using the HTBI primer set. TCRdb called the multiplex PCR reads again in MiXCR, with one record for every CDR3 protein. The table has some 560,000 distinct CDR3 sequences, 15% to 18% seen once. Sequenced material: blood. These TCRs come from a woman in her twenties or thirties with Graves' hyperthyroidism.

This clonotype has at least ten counts. This chain uses TRBV20-1 with TRBJ2-2, with D possibly being TRBD1 (6 bases). The germline V gene encodes CDR1 DFQATT and CDR2 SNEGSKA (reference sequence). Between the trimmed V and J ends, which lost 5 bases and 4 bases, there was a span of 14 bases. The CDR3 extends over 14 amino acids. The CDR3 protein is CSAPRTVGTGELFF. The CDR3 DNA reads TGCAGTGCTCCGCGGACAGTCGGCACCGGGGAGCTGTTTTTT.

This clonotype was observed a handful of times. CDR3 sequence reads: CASSLHGMNTEAFF. CDR3 DNA: TGCGCCAGCAGCTTGCACGGCATGAACACTGAAGCTTTCTTT. This chain uses TRBV5-1 with TRBJ1-1; D not resolved. The CDR3 consists of 14 residues. The V end was cut by 1 base, the J end by 0 bases, with 7 bases between. Per the germline V gene, CDR1 is SGHRS and CDR2 is YFSETQ. Together with reference TRBV5-1 and TRBJ1-1, the CDR3 gives the full variable domain: KAGVTQTPRYLIKTRGQQVTLSCSPISGHRSVSWYQQTPGQGLQFLFEYFSETQRNKGNFPGRFSGRQFSNSRSEMNVSTLELGDSALYLCASSLHGMNTEAFFGQGTRLTVV.

There are many counts of this clonotype. J is TRBJ2-1 and V is TRBV11-3; the D gene is possibly TRBD1 (6 bases). V was pared by 2 bases and J by 8 bases, with 13 bases between. This CDR3 spans 14 amino acids. Germline CDR1 reads SGHNT; CDR2 reads YENEEA. For the CDR3, the DNA is TGTGCCAGCAGCTTACGGGGCAGGGGTGATGAGCAGTTCTTC. Its protein product is CASSLRGRGDEQFF.

J is TRBJ2-7 and V is TRBV19, with D tentatively TRBD2 (5 bases). Trimming left V 6 bases short and J 5 bases short, with 17 bases between. This CDR3 comprises 14 residues. Germline V CDR1 and CDR2: LNHDA, SQIVND (reference sequence). As DNA, the CDR3 is TGTGCCAGTAGCGGACTTCCCGTAGTCCACGAGCAGTACTTC. This encodes CASSGLPVVHEQYF.

This clonotype has ten or more counts. This rearrangement joins TRBV10-3 to TRBJ2-7; D may be TRBD1 (6 bases). The CDR3 totals 13 residues. Germline CDR1 ENHRY, CDR2 SYGVKD. V lost 8 bases to trimming and J lost 4 bases, with 15 bases between them. The CDR3 region has the DNA TGTGCCATCGGACAAGGAAGGGGGTACGAGCAGTACTTC. It encodes CAIGQGRGYEQYF.

The chain uses TRBV7-9 and TRBJ2-3; no reliable D call. This CDR3 region has 15 residues. Trimming cost V 5 bases and J 1 base, with 13 bases left between them. Germline V CDR1 and CDR2: SEHNR, FQNEAQ (reference sequence). CDR3 in DNA: TGTGCCAGCAGCCGGACCGCAGCTGGCACAGATACGCAGTATTTT. Amino acid sequence: CASSRTAAGTDTQYF. Based on the CDR3 plus reference TRBV7-9 and TRBJ2-3, the full variable domain is DTGVSQNPRHKITKRGQNVTFRCDPISEHNRLYWYRQTLGQGPEFLTYFQNEAQLEKSRLLSDRFSAERPKGSFSTLEIQRTEQGDSAMYLCASSRTAAGTDTQYFGPGTRLTVL.

This clonotype was seen many times. V and J are TRBV24-1 and TRBJ2-7; unclear D gene. The ends were cut back, 5 bases at V and 2 bases at J, with 12 bases in the middle. CDR1 is KGHDR and CDR2 is SFDVKD in the germline V gene. The CDR3 consists of 14 residues. This CDR3 reads CATSGHDQAYEQYF. CDR3 sequence (DNA): TGTGCCACCAGTGGACATGATCAAGCCTACGAGCAGTACTTC.

The genes are TRBV10-3 and TRBJ2-2, with TRBD1 matching over 9 bases. CDR3 length: 17 amino acids. The V and J ends lost 4 bases and 2 bases, in that order; junction bases with no gene match: 8. Per the germline V gene, CDR1 is ENHRY and CDR2 is SYGVKD. CDR3 sequence: CAISATGGPFNTGELFF. CDR3 DNA sequence: TGTGCCATCAGTGCTACAGGGGGCCCTTTTAACACCGGGGAGCTGTTTTTT.

This clonotype occurred many times. The V call is TRBV28, the J call TRBJ2-7, with D perhaps matching TRBD1 or TRBD2 (6 bases each). There are 13 residues in the CDR3. Deletions cut 3 bases from V and 7 bases from J, with 13 bases between. The germline V gene encodes CDR1 MDHEN and CDR2 SYDVKM. CDR3 sequence: CASSFGWGAEQYF. CDR3 coding DNA: TGTGCCAGCAGTTTCGGGTGGGGGGCTGAGCAGTACTTC.

This clonotype was observed many times. The chain recombines TRBV19 with TRBJ2-7; D is uncertain. The CDR3 length is 12 residues. CDR1 LNHDA and CDR2 SQIVND come from the germline V gene (reference sequence). The V end was cut by 5 bases, the J end by 3 bases, with 8 bases between. Written as DNA, the CDR3 is TGTGCCAGTAGTTCGCAGGTCTACGAGCAGTACTTC. Protein product: CASSSQVYEQYF.

The table lists this clonotype with a few counts. V usage is TRBV28 and J usage is TRBJ2-7, with 8 bases that match TRBD1. The V segment lost 4 bases and the J segment 3 bases; nucleotides outside the gene matches: 8. The CDR3 consists of 15 residues. The V gene's germline CDR1 is MDHEN and CDR2 SYDVKM. CDR3 sequence reads: CASSSLGQGLYEQYF. CDR3 in DNA: TGTGCCAGCAGTTCATTAGGACAGGGACTCTACGAGCAGTACTTC.

Many counts were recorded for this clonotype. The chain couples TRBV7-2 to TRBJ2-3, with a tentative D call TRBD2 (5 bases). This CDR3 region has 15 residues. V was trimmed by 3 bases and J by 1 base, leaving 11 bases between them. Germline-derived CDR1 and CDR2 are SGHTA and FQGNSA. CDR3 DNA sequence: TGTGCCAGCAGCTTCGGGGTAGATGGCACAGATACGCAGTATTTT. It codes for CASSFGVDGTDTQYF.

The sample holds many counts of this clonotype. The chain couples TRBV20-1 to TRBJ2-5; 10 bases agree with TRBD1. J was trimmed by 5 bases and V by 0 bases; bases with no gene match: 9. The length of the CDR3 is 16 residues. Germline CDR1 DFQATT, CDR2 SNEGSKA (reference sequence). The CDR3 bases are TGCAGTGCTAGAGACGACGGGACAGGGGCGGGGGAGACCCAGTACTTC. It codes for CSARDDGTGAGETQYF.

This clonotype was counted many times. The chain links TRBV7-2 to TRBJ2-6; TRBD1 agrees at 8 bases. From germline, CDR1 is SGHTA and CDR2 FQGNSA. Germline trimming cut 1 base from V and 2 bases from J; bases unmatched to any gene: 4. CDR3 length: 17 amino acids. CDR3 region: CASSLEGTGTGANVLTF. The DNA of the CDR3 is TGTGCCAGCAGCTTAGAGGGGACAGGTACTGGGGCCAACGTCCTGACTTTC.

The chain combines TRBV11-1 with TRBJ2-2; the D gene is possibly TRBD1 (5 bases). The CDR3 length is 14 residues. V was clipped by 5 bases and J by 4 bases, with 11 bases between them. The germline V gene has CDR1 SGHAT and CDR2 FQDESV (reference sequence). CDR3 DNA sequence: TGTGCCAGCAGCCGTACCAGGGCCACCGGGGAGCTGTTTTTT. Its protein product is CASSRTRATGELFF.

The table lists this clonotype with many counts. The chain combines TRBV7-2 with TRBJ2-4, with D possibly being TRBD1 (5 bases). The CDR3 runs to 14 residues. Trimming stripped 3 bases from V and 7 bases from J, with 13 bases between. Germline loops: CDR1 SGHTA, CDR2 FQGNSA. The CDR3 nucleotides are TGTGCCAGCAGCTTGAACAGGCAAATCAACATTCAGTACTTC. Translating it yields CASSLNRQINIQYF.

This chain joins TRBV6-1 and TRBJ2-3; 10 bases map to TRBD2. This CDR3 contains 16 residues. Germline-derived CDR1 and CDR2 are MNHNS and SASEGT. V trimming: 8 bases; J trimming: 1 base; junction bases outside the gene matches: 9. The CDR3 sequence: CASLRSGRAGTDTQYF. The CDR3 coding sequence is TGTGCCAGCCTAAGGAGCGGGAGGGCCGGCACAGATACGCAGTATTTT.